One and the same sample provided the 5 T cell receptor beta chains below, sequenced in a study of CD8+CD57+ T cells in acquired aplastic anemia. For CDR3 and TCR beta VDJ profiling, genomic DNA was the template used. One entry per CDR3 protein, called by TCRdb with MiXCR from the reads. The sample includes some 150,000 distinct CDR3 sequences, 52% of them seen just once. Patients chosen for sequencing had CD8+CD57+ cells that had expanded, as shown by flow cytometry. The sequencing input was sorted CD4+, CD8+, or CD8+CD57+ T cells (not recorded which) from PBMCs. The origin of the receptors is a human donor with aplastic anemia.

J is TRBJ2-3 and V is TRBV11-1; 16 positions agree with TRBD2. Germline loops: CDR1 SGHAT, CDR2 FQDESV (reference sequence). V dropped 5 bases and J dropped 5; count of bases not matched to a gene: 7. The CDR3 has 17 residues. The CDR3 protein is CASSPGTSGGAGDTQYF. The CDR3 DNA sequence: TGTGCCAGCAGCCCCGGGACTAGCGGGGGGGCGGGAGATACGCAGTATTTT.

The chain is built from TRBV29-1 and TRBJ1-1, with D hard to call. This CDR3 has 11 amino acids. Trimming shortened V by 4 bases and J by 3 bases, and 6 bases separated the two germline ends. The V gene's germline CDR1 is SQVTM and CDR2 ANQGSEA. The CDR3 DNA follows: TGCAGCGTTGTCCTTGACACTGAAGCTTTCTTT. Translated: CSVVLDTEAFF.

The chain combines TRBV24-1 with TRBJ2-2; the match to TRBD1 covers 8 bases. The length of the CDR3 is 19 residues. CDR1 and CDR2 (germline): KGHDR, SFDVKD. Trimming removed 5 bases from V and 3 bases from J; junction bases left unmatched: 16. This CDR3 is CATSAYPWTGLEDTGELFF. The CDR3 nucleotides are TGTGCCACCAGTGCCTACCCCTGGACAGGGTTGGAGGACACCGGGGAGCTGTTTTTT.

At least ten counts were recorded for this clonotype. V and J are TRBV6-1 and TRBJ2-1; the D gene is possibly TRBD2 (5 bases). Germline V gene sequence: CDR1 MNHNS, CDR2 SASEGT. The length of the CDR3 is 15 residues. V dropped 2 bases and J dropped 6 bases, with 14 bases sitting between them. The CDR3 loop is CASSEIGEPGNEQFF. In DNA form, the CDR3 reads TGTGCCAGCAGTGAAATCGGGGAGCCTGGCAATGAGCAGTTCTTC.

This clonotype has ten or more counts. This chain links TRBV5-4 with TRBJ1-4; possibly TRBD1 for D (5 bases). This CDR3 comprises 15 residues. Germline assignment: CDR1 SGHNT and CDR2 YYREEE (reference sequence). V dropped 4 bases and J dropped 10 bases, with 20 bases sitting between them. The CDR3 loop is CASSGGDDSTLKLFF. For the CDR3, the DNA is TGTGCCAGCAGCGGTGGGGACGATAGCACCCTAAAACTGTTTTTT.